This T cell receptor (beta chain) came from a study of blood T cell repertoires in COVID-19. The CDR3 has 15 residues. The V end lost 4 bases, the J end lost 6 bases, and 18 bases lay between the germline ends. The germline V gene has CDR1 SQVTM and CDR2 ANQGSEA. The protocol was immunoSEQ multiplex PCR, while the TCRdb copy is restricted to in-frame clones and leaves out a portion. The table records approximately 74,000 clones, about four fifths of them present only once. This clone has a count of ten or more. The source material was peripheral blood. This clonotype was obtained from a human donor in a cohort sampled during active COVID-19. This chain links TRBV29-1 with TRBJ2-2; possibly TRBD1 for D (6 bases). The CDR3 DNA follows: TGCAGCGTTGGAGAACAGGGTCTAAGATCCGGGGAGCTGTTTTTT. Translating it yields CSVGEQGLRSGELFF.